This entry concerns a single T cell receptor (beta chain). Its target is unknown. This record comes from a study of response to subunit inactivated influenza vaccine. Regarding the study as a whole: Few additional T cells are recruited per seasonal influenza vaccination, authors suggested.

TCRdb re-derived calls from the RT-PCR reads in MiXCR, one entry per CDR3 protein. The sample holds approximately 700,000 distinct CDR3 sequences; around 16% are singletons and the top ten take roughly 10%. The V and J ends lost 6 bases and 2 bases respectively, with 11 bases between them. This CDR3 is built from 12 residues. CDR1 SQVTM and CDR2 ANQGSEA come from the germline V gene. This TCR was recovered from a man between 45 and 60 years old who received an inactivated influenza vaccine. This specimen was PBMCs from blood, taken about 12 days after vaccination. The chain combines TRBV29-1 with TRBJ2-7, with D perhaps assigned TRBD1 or TRBD2 (5 bases each). The CDR3 reads CSVGTDTYEQYF. CDR3 nucleotide sequence: TGCAGCGTGGGGACGGATACCTACGAGCAGTACTTC.